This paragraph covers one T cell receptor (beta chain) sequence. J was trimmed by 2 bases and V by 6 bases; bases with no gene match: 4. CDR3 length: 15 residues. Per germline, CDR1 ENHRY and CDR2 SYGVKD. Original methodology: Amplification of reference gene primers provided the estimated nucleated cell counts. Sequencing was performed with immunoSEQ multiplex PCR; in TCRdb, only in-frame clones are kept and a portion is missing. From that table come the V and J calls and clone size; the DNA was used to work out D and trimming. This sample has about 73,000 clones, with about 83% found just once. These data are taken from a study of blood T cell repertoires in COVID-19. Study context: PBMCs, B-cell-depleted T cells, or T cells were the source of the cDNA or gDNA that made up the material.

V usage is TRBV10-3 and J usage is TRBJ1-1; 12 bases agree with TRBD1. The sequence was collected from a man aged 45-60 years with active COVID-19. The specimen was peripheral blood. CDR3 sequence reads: CAIRGTGGLNTEAFF. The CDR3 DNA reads TGTGCCATCAGGGGGACAGGGGGCCTTAACACTGAAGCTTTCTTT.